This TCR beta chain was sequenced during a study of shared clonotypes between healthy human individuals. Produced via immunoSEQ multiplex PCR; TCRdb's table is partial and in-frame only. The repertoire has around 2.1 million clones, about 92% of them found once; the top ten carry about 1.5%. Terminally differentiated effector memory CD45RA+ cells were excluded by CCR7 positive selection of CD45RO-negative cells. The germline V and J ends were trimmed by 3 bases and 4 bases, with 13 bases remaining between them. CDR1 and CDR2 from the germline V gene are MDHEN and SYDVKM. The CDR3 is 15 amino acids. The V gene is TRBV28, the J gene TRBJ2-1; TRBD2 might be the D (6 bases). The sequence was collected from a man aged 18 to 30 in good health. Some clones in this sample may be carry-over from other donors' samples. The sample comprised naive CD8+ T cells from PBMCs. The CDR3 is CASSLILADYNEQFF. CDR3 DNA sequence: TGTGCCAGCAGTTTGATCTTAGCGGATTACAATGAGCAGTTCTTC.